The 24 T cell receptor beta chains in this list originate from one sample, sequenced in a study of CD8 T cells in ankylosing spondylitis. MiXCR, applied by TCRdb to the 5' RACE reads, yields one record per CDR3 protein. The sample lists over 30,000 distinct CDR3 sequences, approximately 17% seen once, with around 50% in the top ten. The sample taken for sequencing was blood. The receptor set was obtained from a male donor with ankylosing spondylitis or in good health (not recorded which).

The rearrangement joins TRBV12-3 or TRBV12-4 to TRBJ2-2; D might be TRBD2 (5 bases). The V end was cut by 2 bases, the J end by 7 bases, with 17 bases between. The CDR3 totals 16 residues. CDR3 in amino acids: CASSLLDPVAGGELFF. The DNA for the CDR3 is TGTGCCAGCAGTTTACTAGATCCTGTCGCGGGCGGGGAGCTGTTTTTT.

Ten or more counts support this clonotype. V gene TRBV6-6 combines with J gene TRBJ2-7; D is perhaps TRBD2 (5 bases). Germline values: CDR1 MNHNY, CDR2 SVGAGI (reference sequence). CDR3 length: 11 amino acids. Trimming removed 8 bases from V and 6 bases from J, with 11 bases in between. DNA for the CDR3: TGTGCCAGCGCCACCGCGGGCGAGCAGTACTTC. Translation gives CASATAGEQYF.

This clonotype was seen only a few times. The J gene is TRBJ2-7, the V gene TRBV5-1, with TRBD1 matching 8 bases. Germline V gene lookup returns CDR1 SGHRS and CDR2 YFSETQ. Trimming at V came to 4 bases and at J to 4 bases, leaving 10 bases not matched to a gene. There are 15 residues in the CDR3. CDR3 nucleotides: TGCGCCAGCAGCCCATCCGGGACAGGCCAGTACGAGCAGTACTTC. Its protein product is CASSPSGTGQYEQYF.

This clonotype was recorded a few times. The V and J genes are TRBV5-1 and TRBJ2-1; the D call may be TRBD1 or TRBD2 (5 bases each). CDR3 length equals 17 residues. The germline CDR1 and CDR2 sequences are SGHRS and YFSETQ. Trimming took off 4 bases at V and 0 bases at J, with 17 bases between the two ends. The CDR3 loop reads CASSRPGTRSSYNEQFF. The CDR3 bases are TGCGCCAGCAGCCGTCCCGGGACCAGGAGCTCCTACAATGAGCAGTTCTTC.

V usage is TRBV5-1 and J usage is TRBJ2-1, with 8 bases identical to TRBD2. Trimming cost V 0 bases and J 5 bases; bases outside gene matches: 1. The CDR3 length is 14 residues. Per germline, CDR1 SGHRS and CDR2 YFSETQ. This CDR3 reads CASSLVAGNNEQFF. For the CDR3, the DNA is TGCGCCAGCAGCTTGGTAGCGGGGAACAATGAGCAGTTCTTC.

The chain employs TRBV6-5 and TRBJ2-5; D uncertain. Germline V gene lookup returns CDR1 MNHEY and CDR2 SVGAGI. CDR3 length equals 16 residues. Trimming took off 0 bases at V and 2 bases at J, with 13 bases between the two ends. The CDR3 DNA reads TGTGCCAGCAGTTACTCGAGATTCGCGGCGCAAGAGACCCAGTACTTC. Protein product: CASSYSRFAAQETQYF.

This clonotype was counted a few times. The V gene is TRBV20-1, the J gene TRBJ2-3; a possible D gene is TRBD2 (5 bases). Germline V lookup: CDR1 DFQATT, CDR2 SNEGSKA (reference sequence). The CDR3 spans 13 residues. V gave up 3 bases and J gave up 0 bases, with 7 bases separating them. This CDR3 reads CSASGRSTDTQYF. CDR3 DNA: TGCAGTGCTAGTGGGAGAAGCACAGATACGCAGTATTTT.

This clonotype was detected a few times. The chain has TRBV7-9 and TRBJ2-2; D unresolved. The CDR3 is 12 amino acids. Germline V gives CDR1 SEHNR, CDR2 FQNEAQ (reference sequence). Trimming removed 0 bases at V and 8 bases at J, with 4 bases between. Here the CDR3 DNA reads TGTGCCAGCAGCTTAGCGTATGGGGAGCTGTTTTTT. Translated, it gives CASSLAYGELFF.

This clonotype has just a few counts. CDR3: CSARRELSGANVLTF. In DNA form, the CDR3 reads TGCAGTGCTAGAAGAGAACTCTCTGGGGCCAACGTCCTGACTTTC. The chain combines TRBV20-1 with TRBJ2-6, with no clear D. V was cut by 2 bases and J by 0 bases, with 8 bases left in between. This CDR3 region has 15 residues. Per germline, CDR1 DFQATT and CDR2 SNEGSKA (reference sequence).

V and J are TRBV28 and TRBJ2-2; TRBD2 might be the D (6 bases). Germline V gene lookup returns CDR1 MDHEN and CDR2 SYDVKM. The CDR3 extends over 16 amino acids. V lost 5 bases to trimming and J lost 5 bases, with 18 bases between them. The CDR3 DNA reads as TGTGCCAGCAGTCCATTAAGACTAGTGGTGACCGGGGAGCTGTTTTTT. This encodes CASSPLRLVVTGELFF.

The chain links TRBV18 to TRBJ1-1; D is ambiguous. V lost 5 bases, J lost 1 base, and 8 bases lay in between. This CDR3 region has 13 residues. CDR1 KGHSH and CDR2 LQKENI come from the germline V gene. The DNA of the CDR3 is TGTGCCAGCTCAGCGGCACAGAACACTGAAGCTTTCTTT. It is translated as CASSAAQNTEAFF.

V is TRBV2 and J is TRBJ2-3; TRBD2 matches 11 bases. Germline V lookup: CDR1 SNHLY, CDR2 FYNNEI. This CDR3 spans 17 amino acids. Trimming removed 4 bases from V and 0 bases from J; junction bases left unmatched: 6. The DNA for the CDR3 is TGTGCCAGCAGTGTTTCTAGCGGGGGGTTTAGCACAGATACGCAGTATTTT. Protein sequence: CASSVSSGGFSTDTQYF. Supplemented by reference TRBV2 and TRBJ2-3, the full variable domain reads EPEVTQTPSHQVTQMGQEVILRCVPISNHLYFYWYRQILGQKVEFLVSFYNNEISEKSEIFDDQFSVERPDGSNFTLKIRSTKLEDSAMYFCASSVSSGGFSTDTQYFGPGTRLTVL.

This sequence joins TRBV12-3 or TRBV12-4 and TRBJ2-5, with D possibly being TRBD2 (6 bases). The germline V and J ends were trimmed by 1 base and 3 bases, with 18 bases remaining between them. The CDR3 has 17 amino acids. The CDR3 DNA sequence: TGTGCCAGCAGTTTAGGTCTAAGGACTACAACGAAAGAGACCCAGTACTTC. It translates to CASSLGLRTTTKETQYF.

This clonotype was detected only a few times. The chain combines TRBV6-2 or TRBV6-3 with TRBJ1-5, with no clear D. CDR1 is MNHEY and CDR2 is SVGEGT in the germline V gene. This CDR3 is 13 amino acids long. Trimming stripped 2 bases from V and 2 bases from J, with 4 bases between. The CDR3 DNA reads TGTGCCAGCAGTTACGGGGGCAATCAGCCCCAGCATTTT. This encodes CASSYGGNQPQHF.

The rearrangement uses TRBV24-1 and TRBJ2-7; D call uncertain. The V and J ends lost 3 bases and 2 bases respectively, with 7 bases between them. Germline CDR1 and CDR2: KGHDR and SFDVKD. The CDR3 runs to 13 residues. This CDR3 is CATSDPAAYEQYF. The CDR3 bases are TGTGCCACCAGTGATCCAGCAGCCTACGAGCAGTACTTC.

This rearrangement joins TRBV5-5 to TRBJ2-2, with D possibly TRBD1 on 5 matching bases. This CDR3 has 15 residues. Trimming took 4 bases from V and 5 from J, leaving 15 bases between them. The germline CDR1 and CDR2 sequences are SGHKS and YYEKEE (reference sequence). The CDR3 DNA sequence: TGTGCCAGCAGCCCGCCGACAGTAGGGACCGGGGAGCTGTTTTTT. The encoded protein is CASSPPTVGTGELFF.

The chain couples TRBV5-1 to TRBJ2-3, with D uncertain. This CDR3 is built from 15 residues. The V gene's germline CDR1 is SGHRS and CDR2 YFSETQ. V was trimmed by 0 bases and J by 2 bases, leaving 10 bases between them. CDR3 residues: CASSLEGFNTDTQYF. CDR3 DNA sequence: TGCGCCAGCAGCTTGGAAGGTTTCAACACAGATACGCAGTATTTT.

This CDR3 is CSATGLSSYEQYF. As DNA, the CDR3 is TGCAGTGCTACCGGACTAAGCTCCTACGAGCAGTACTTC. This chain connects TRBV20-1 to TRBJ2-7, with D perhaps TRBD2 (6 bases). V lost 4 bases and J lost 0, with 10 bases in between. The CDR3 totals 13 residues. Germline V lookup: CDR1 DFQATT, CDR2 SNEGSKA (reference sequence).

This clonotype occurred a few times. The genes are TRBV12-3 or TRBV12-4 and TRBJ2-3; 13 bases are shared with TRBD2. This CDR3 has 15 residues. J lost 3 bases, V lost 5 bases, and 2 bases had no gene match. Here the CDR3 DNA reads TGTGCCAGCAGTACTAGCGGGAGGGCTACAGATACGCAGTATTTT. Protein product: CASSTSGRATDTQYF.

In its sample, this clonotype was seen a few times. The CDR3 DNA reads TGCAGTGCTCCGGATCCCTACGAGCAGTACTTC. Its protein is CSAPDPYEQYF. The V and J genes are TRBV20-1 and TRBJ2-7; D is uncertain. The CDR3 extends over 11 amino acids. V was clipped by 5 bases and J by 2 bases, with 7 bases between them. Germline V gene sequence: CDR1 DFQATT, CDR2 SNEGSKA (reference sequence).

The chain has TRBV5-1 and TRBJ2-2; D gene uncertain. With 7 bases removed from V and 0 bases from J, the gap between germline ends came to 10 bases. CDR1 SGHRS and CDR2 YFSETQ come from the germline V gene. This CDR3 has 14 residues. The CDR3 DNA reads as TGCGCCAGCCCCGGGCAAGCGAACACCGGGGAGCTGTTTTTT. It is translated as CASPGQANTGELFF.

This chain joins TRBV28 and TRBJ2-1; D is uncertain. Germline-derived CDR1 and CDR2 are MDHEN and SYDVKM. Trimming took 3 bases from V and 9 from J, leaving 12 bases between them. CDR3 length: 13 residues. This CDR3 reads CASSFISDREQFF. In nucleotides, the CDR3 is TGTGCCAGCAGTTTCATTTCCGACCGTGAGCAGTTCTTC.

This clonotype appeared a few times. This sequence joins TRBV10-3 and TRBJ2-5; 7 bases align to TRBD1. Unmatched junction bases numbered 6, after V lost 7 bases and J lost 4 bases. From germline, CDR1 is ENHRY and CDR2 SYGVKD. This CDR3 has 13 amino acids. In DNA, the CDR3 is TGTGCCATCAAGAAGGGACAGAGAGAGACCCAGTACTTC. It is translated as CAIKKGQRETQYF.

DNA for the CDR3: TGTGCCAGCAGCTTAACAAGCGGAGAAACCGGGGAGCTGTTTTTT. Protein: CASSLTSGETGELFF. The chain joins TRBV7-3 to TRBJ2-2; possibly TRBD2 for D (5 bases). CDR1 is SGHTA and CDR2 is FQGTGA in the germline V gene. V lost 0 bases and J lost 5, with 10 bases in between. This CDR3 is built from 15 residues.